Listed below are T cell receptor beta chains from one sample, sequenced in a study of blood T cell repertoires in COVID-19. Repertoires were generated with immunoSEQ multiplex PCR, while TCRdb's copy carries only in-frame clones and drops some. The table has 97,000 or so clones, more than 90% seen once. Sequenced material: peripheral blood. Source of these receptors: a man aged 18 to 29 with acute or convalescent COVID-19. CDR3s include the opening cysteine and the closing phenylalanine or tryptophan. D genes are given only for firm matches. For some rows the clone size is stated as once, few or many, or as a class when expanded; others skip it.

>TRBJ2-7|.|TRBD2|TRBV19
TGTGCCAGTAGTACGGGGACTAGCGGGACTTACGAGCAGTACTTC
CASSTGTSGTYEQYF
>TRBJ2-5|.|TRBD1|TRBV10-1
TGCGCCAGCAGTGAGTGGGGACAGGGTGAGACCCAGTACTTC
CASSEWGQGETQYF
>TRBJ1-2|.|TRBD1|TRBV7-9
TGTGCCAGCAGCCGGGGACAGGGAGAGGGCTACACCTTC
CASSRGQGEGYTF
>TRBJ2-5|.|.|TRBV30
TGTGCCTGGAGTGTACTCGCAGAGACCCAGTACTTC
CAWSVLAETQYF
>TRBJ1-1|.|.|TRBV30
TGTGCCTCCCGGCTAGCTGGGCCGAACACTGAAGCTTTCTTT
CASRLAGPNTEAFF
>TRBJ2-1|.|.|TRBV4-2
TGTGCCAGCAGCCAGTCATCAAAACCTGCGGGGAATGAGCAGTTCTTC
CASSQSSKPAGNEQFF
>TRBJ2-7|.|.|TRBV7-8
TGTGCCAGCAGCTTAGAGGGGAAGATCTCCGAGCAGTACTTC
CASSLEGKISEQYF
>TRBJ1-1|.|.|TRBV6-6
TGTGCCAGCAGTTACTCCCGACAGACGAACACTGAAGCTTTCTTT
CASSYSRQTNTEAFF
>TRBJ1-2|.|.|TRBV18
TGTGCCAGCTCTCCCTCCTCGGACACCCGCCCTTATGGCTACACCTTC
CASSPSSDTRPYGYTF
>TRBJ1-6|.|TRBD1|TRBV2
TGTGCCAGCAAGGGACAGGGGAATTCACCCCTCCACTTT
CASKGQGNSPLHF
>TRBJ1-2|.|TRBD1|TRBV19
TGTGCCAGCCGACAGGGAGTTGGTGGCTACACCTTC
CASRQGVGGYTF
>TRBJ1-5|.|.|TRBV9
TGTGCCAGCAGCGTACAGGGAAGTCAGCCCCAGCATTTT
CASSVQGSQPQHF
>TRBJ2-3|.|TRBD2|TRBV7-6
TGTGCCAGCAGCTCAGGGAGCCTAGCGGGGCGGTTTAGCACAGATACGCAGTATTTT
CASSSGSLAGRFSTDTQYF
>TRBJ1-5|few|.|TRBV6-5
TGTGCCAGCAGTATGGACAAAGGGCAGCCCCAGCATTTT
CASSMDKGQPQHF
>TRBJ2-2|.|TRBD1|TRBV5-1
TGCGCCAGCAGCCAACGGACAGGGGTCACCGGGGAGCTGTTTTTT
CASSQRTGVTGELFF
>TRBJ2-7|.|TRBD1|TRBV30
TGTGCCTGGAGGACAGGGATTCCCTACGAGCAGTACTTC
CAWRTGIPYEQYF
>TRBJ1-1|.|.|TRBV27
TGTGCCAGCAGTTCGAGTCCGGGGAGCACTGAAGCTTTCTTT
CASSSSPGSTEAFF
>TRBJ2-3|.|.|TRBV7-6
TGTGCCAGCAGCTTATCGGGGGGCACAGATACGCAGTATTTT
CASSLSGGTDTQYF
>TRBJ1-3|.|.|TRBV3-1/TRBV3-2
TGTGCCAGCAGCCAAGGGAGATCCGGCTCTGGAAACACCATATATTTT
CASSQGRSGSGNTIYF
>TRBJ2-7|.|TRBD1|TRBV10-1
TGCGCCAGCTCCGGGACAGGGAACGAGCAGTACTTC
CASSGTGNEQYF
>TRBJ1-2|.|.|TRBV5-1
TGCGCCAGCAGCTTGTTCCCAAGAGATGGCTACACCTTC
CASSLFPRDGYTF
>TRBJ1-1|.|.|TRBV12-3/TRBV12-4
TGTGCCATCCGGAGGGTCGCTGAAGCTTTCTTT
CAIRRVAEAFF
>TRBJ2-1|.|.|TRBV9
TGTGCCAGCAGCGTAGACACTAGCAGGTACAATGAGCAGTTCTTC
CASSVDTSRYNEQFF
>TRBJ1-1|.|.|TRBV18
TGTGCCAGCTCACCCCAGCTGGGTACAGAGAACACTGAAGCTTTCTTT
CASSPQLGTENTEAFF
>TRBJ2-2|.|TRBD1|TRBV10-1
TGCGCCAGCAGGGGGGCCAGGGGGCTTGGCACCGGGGAGCTGTTTTTT
CASRGARGLGTGELFF
>TRBJ2-7|.|TRBD1|TRBV5-1
TGCGCCAGCAGCGACCGCGGCGGGACAGGGTACCACGAGCAGTACTTC
CASSDRGGTGYHEQYF
>TRBJ1-3|.|TRBD1|TRBV9
TGTGCCAGCAGTGGAAGGGGACAGGTGGGAAACACCATATATTTT
CASSGRGQVGNTIYF
>TRBJ1-4|.|.|TRBV4-1
TGCGCCAGCAGCCGGAATTCGGGGGACTATAATGAAAAACTGTTTTTT
CASSRNSGDYNEKLFF
>TRBJ2-1|.|TRBD2|TRBV6-4
TGTGCCAGCAGTGTAGGGACTAGCTCCTACAATGAGCAGTTCTTC
CASSVGTSSYNEQFF
>TRBJ1-1|.|TRBD1|TRBV9
TGTGCCAGCAGCGTAGAGGCAGGGGGTAACACTGAAGCTTTCTTT
CASSVEAGGNTEAFF
>TRBJ2-3|.|TRBD1|TRBV18
TGTGCCAGCTCACCGTTTTCCCCCGGGACAGGGCACACAGATACGCAGTATTTT
CASSPFSPGTGHTDTQYF
>TRBJ2-2|.|.|TRBV6-5
TGTGCCAGCAGTTTGACCACAGCGAACACCGGGGAGCTGTTTTTT
CASSLTTANTGELFF
>TRBJ2-1|.|TRBD2|TRBV27
TGTGCCAGCAGTACCATGGGACTAGCGGGCCTCAATGAGCAGTTCTTC
CASSTMGLAGLNEQFF
>TRBJ1-1|.|TRBD1|TRBV5-1
TGCGCCAGCAGCTTGGTGGGGACAGGGGCGATCGGGGCTGAAGCTTTCTTT
CASSLVGTGAIGAEAFF
>TRBJ2-2|.|TRBD2|TRBV14
TGTGCCAGCAGCCAAGCAAACAGATTAGCATCCGGGAGGGGCAACACCGGGGAGCTGTTTTTT
CASSQANRLASGRGNTGELFF
>TRBJ2-7|.|TRBD2|TRBV27
TGTGCCAGCACCCTGACTAGCGGCTACGAGCAGTACTTC
CASTLTSGYEQYF
>TRBJ2-7|once|TRBD2|TRBV9
TGTGCCAGCAGCGAACGACTAGCGGTAGGGGAGCAGTACTTC
CASSERLAVGEQYF
>TRBJ1-1|.|TRBD1|TRBV9
TGTGCCAGCAGCGTTGGCCAGGGGGCTTACACTGAAGCTTTCTTT
CASSVGQGAYTEAFF
>TRBJ2-1|.|.|TRBV10-2
TGCGCCAGCAGGGGGCTAGATGTCTACAATGAGCAGTTCTTC
CASRGLDVYNEQFF
>TRBJ1-2|.|.|TRBV7-9
TGTGCCAGCAGCCTACTGACATGGGGAGCTAACTATGGCTACACCTTC
CASSLLTWGANYGYTF
>TRBJ2-7|.|.|TRBV2
TGTGCCAGCAGGGTGGGGCAGGGATCCTACGAGCAGTACTTC
CASRVGQGSYEQYF
>TRBJ1-6|.|.|TRBV10-3
TGTGCCATCAGGCTAGACGGATCCAATTCACCCCTCCACTTT
CAIRLDGSNSPLHF